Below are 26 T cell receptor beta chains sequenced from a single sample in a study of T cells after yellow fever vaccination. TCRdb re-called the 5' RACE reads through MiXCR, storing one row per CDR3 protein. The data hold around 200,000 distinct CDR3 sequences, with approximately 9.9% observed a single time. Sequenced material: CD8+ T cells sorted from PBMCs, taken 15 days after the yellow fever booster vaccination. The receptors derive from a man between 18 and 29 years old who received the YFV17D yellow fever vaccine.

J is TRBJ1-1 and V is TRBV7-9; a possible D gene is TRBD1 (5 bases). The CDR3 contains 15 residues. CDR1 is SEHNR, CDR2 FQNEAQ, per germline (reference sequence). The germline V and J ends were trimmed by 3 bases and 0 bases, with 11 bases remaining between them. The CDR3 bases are TGTGCCAGCAGCTTCCGGGGGTCTGTGAACACTGAAGCTTTCTTT. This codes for CASSFRGSVNTEAFF.

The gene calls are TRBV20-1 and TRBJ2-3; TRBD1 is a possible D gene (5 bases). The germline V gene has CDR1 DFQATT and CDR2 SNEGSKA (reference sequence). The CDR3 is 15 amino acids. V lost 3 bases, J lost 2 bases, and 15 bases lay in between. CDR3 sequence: CSASSREEHTDTQYF. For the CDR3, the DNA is TGCAGTGCTAGTTCCAGGGAAGAACACACAGATACGCAGTATTTT.

CDR3 in amino acids: CATRGSAPPGEQYF. The CDR3 DNA reads as TGTGCCACCAGGGGGTCAGCCCCCCCCGGGGAGCAGTACTTC. The rearrangement joins TRBV15 to TRBJ2-7, with D unresolved. CDR3 length: 14 amino acids. CDR1 LNHNV and CDR2 YYDKDF come from the germline V gene (reference sequence). The V end was cut by 6 bases, the J end by 7 bases, with 19 bases between.

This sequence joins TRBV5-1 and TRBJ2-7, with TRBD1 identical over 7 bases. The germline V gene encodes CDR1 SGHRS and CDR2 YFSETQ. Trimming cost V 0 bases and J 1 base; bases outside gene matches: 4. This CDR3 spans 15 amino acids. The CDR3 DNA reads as TGCGCCAGCAGCTTGGATCAGGGGGAATCCTACGAGCAGTACTTC. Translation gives CASSLDQGESYEQYF.

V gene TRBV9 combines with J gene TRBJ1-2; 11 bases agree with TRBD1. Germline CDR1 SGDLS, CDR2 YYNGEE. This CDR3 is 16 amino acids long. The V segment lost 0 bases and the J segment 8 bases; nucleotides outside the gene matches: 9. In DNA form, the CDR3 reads TGTGCCAGCAGCGTAGGGGGGACAGGGGGTCTCTACGGCTACACCTTC. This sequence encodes CASSVGGTGGLYGYTF.

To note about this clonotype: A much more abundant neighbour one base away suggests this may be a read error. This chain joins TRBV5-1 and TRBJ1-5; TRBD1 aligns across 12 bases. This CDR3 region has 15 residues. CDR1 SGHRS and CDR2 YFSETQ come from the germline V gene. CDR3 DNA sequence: TGCGCCAACAGCCCATCCGGGACAGGGGGCCAGCCCCAGCATTTT. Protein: CANSPSGTGGQPQHF.

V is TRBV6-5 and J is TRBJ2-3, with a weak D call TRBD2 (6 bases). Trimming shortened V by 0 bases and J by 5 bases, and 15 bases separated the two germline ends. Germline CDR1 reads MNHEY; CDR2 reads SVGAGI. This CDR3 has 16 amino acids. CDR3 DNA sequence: TGTGCCAGCAGTTACTCGAAGGTGACTAGGGAAGATACGCAGTATTTT. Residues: CASSYSKVTREDTQYF.

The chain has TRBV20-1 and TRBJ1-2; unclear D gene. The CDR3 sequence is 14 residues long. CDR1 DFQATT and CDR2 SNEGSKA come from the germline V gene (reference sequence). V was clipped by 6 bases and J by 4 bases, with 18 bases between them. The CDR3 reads CSADITLLGYGYTF. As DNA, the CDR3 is TGCAGTGCCGACATAACCCTACTGGGCTATGGCTACACCTTC.

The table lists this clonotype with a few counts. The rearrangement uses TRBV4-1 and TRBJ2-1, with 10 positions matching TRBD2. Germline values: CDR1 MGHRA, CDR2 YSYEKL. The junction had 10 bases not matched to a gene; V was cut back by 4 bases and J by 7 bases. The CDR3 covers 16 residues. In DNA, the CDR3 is TGCGCCAGCAGCCCAGAGGTGGTAGCGGGGGGTAATGAGCAGTTCTTC. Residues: CASSPEVVAGGNEQFF.

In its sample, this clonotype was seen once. The CDR3 loop is CASSLQVNYGYTF. For the CDR3, the DNA is TGTGCCAGCAGTTTACAGGTTAACTATGGCTACACCTTC. This chain connects TRBV12-3 or TRBV12-4 to TRBJ1-2; D unresolved. CDR3 length: 13 amino acids. V was pared by 2 bases and J by 1 base, with 5 bases between.

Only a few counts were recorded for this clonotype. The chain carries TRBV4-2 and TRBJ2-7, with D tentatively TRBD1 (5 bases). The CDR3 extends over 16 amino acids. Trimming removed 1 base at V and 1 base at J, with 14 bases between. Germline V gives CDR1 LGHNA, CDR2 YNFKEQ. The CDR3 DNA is TGTGCCAGCAGCCAAGCGGCAGGGCTTCTGTCCTACGAGCAGTACTTC. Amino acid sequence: CASSQAAGLLSYEQYF.

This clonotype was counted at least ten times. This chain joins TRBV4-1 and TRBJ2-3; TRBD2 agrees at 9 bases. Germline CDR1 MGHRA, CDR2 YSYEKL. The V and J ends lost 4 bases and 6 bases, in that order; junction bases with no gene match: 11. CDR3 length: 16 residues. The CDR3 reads CASSRTRGGLGDTQYF. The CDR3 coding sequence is TGCGCCAGCAGCCGCACGCGGGGGGGCCTAGGGGATACGCAGTATTTT.

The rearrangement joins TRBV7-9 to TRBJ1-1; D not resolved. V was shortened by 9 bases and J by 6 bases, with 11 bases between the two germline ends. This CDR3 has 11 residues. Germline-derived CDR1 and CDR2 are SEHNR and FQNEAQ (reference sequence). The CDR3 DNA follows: TGTGCCAGTACGGACGGCCCTGAAGCTTTCTTT. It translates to CASTDGPEAFF.

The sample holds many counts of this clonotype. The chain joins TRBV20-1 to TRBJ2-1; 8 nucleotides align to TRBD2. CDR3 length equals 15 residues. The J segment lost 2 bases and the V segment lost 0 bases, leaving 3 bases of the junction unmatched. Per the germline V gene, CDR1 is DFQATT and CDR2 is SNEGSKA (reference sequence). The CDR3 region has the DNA TGCAGTGCTAGAGATGGAGCGGGGGCCTACAATGAGCAGTTCTTC. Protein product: CSARDGAGAYNEQFF.

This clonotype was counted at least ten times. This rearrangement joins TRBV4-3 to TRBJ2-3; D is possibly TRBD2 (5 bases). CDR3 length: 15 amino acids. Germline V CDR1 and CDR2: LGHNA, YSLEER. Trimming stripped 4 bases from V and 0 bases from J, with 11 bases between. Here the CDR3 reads CASSLEGMSTDTQYF. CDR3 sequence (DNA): TGCGCCAGCAGCCTAGAGGGCATGAGCACAGATACGCAGTATTTT.

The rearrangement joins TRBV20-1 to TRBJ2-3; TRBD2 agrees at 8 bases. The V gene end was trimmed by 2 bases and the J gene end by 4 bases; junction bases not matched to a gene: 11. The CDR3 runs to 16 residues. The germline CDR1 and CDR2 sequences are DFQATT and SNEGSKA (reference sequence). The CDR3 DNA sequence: TGCAGTGCTAGATCCCCGGGGGGGGCTCTCGCAGATACGCAGTATTTT. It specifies CSARSPGGALADTQYF.

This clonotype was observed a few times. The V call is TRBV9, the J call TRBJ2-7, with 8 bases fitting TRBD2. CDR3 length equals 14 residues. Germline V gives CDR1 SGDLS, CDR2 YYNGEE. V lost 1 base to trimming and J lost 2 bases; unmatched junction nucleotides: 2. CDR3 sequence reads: CASSVSGGPYEQYF. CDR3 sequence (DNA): TGTGCCAGCAGCGTAAGCGGGGGTCCCTACGAGCAGTACTTC.

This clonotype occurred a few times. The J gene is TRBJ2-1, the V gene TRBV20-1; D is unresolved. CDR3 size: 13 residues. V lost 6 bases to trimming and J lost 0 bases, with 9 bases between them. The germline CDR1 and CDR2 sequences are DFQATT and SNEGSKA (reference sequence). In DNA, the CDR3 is TGCAGTGCGAGAAGAAACTCCTACAATGAGCAGTTCTTC. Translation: CSARRNSYNEQFF.

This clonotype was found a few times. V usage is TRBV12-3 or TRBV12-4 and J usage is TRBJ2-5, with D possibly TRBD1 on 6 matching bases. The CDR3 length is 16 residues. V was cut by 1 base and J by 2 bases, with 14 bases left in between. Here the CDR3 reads CASSLVRGRGQETQYF. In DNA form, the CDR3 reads TGTGCCAGCAGTTTAGTTAGGGGAAGGGGGCAAGAGACCCAGTACTTC.

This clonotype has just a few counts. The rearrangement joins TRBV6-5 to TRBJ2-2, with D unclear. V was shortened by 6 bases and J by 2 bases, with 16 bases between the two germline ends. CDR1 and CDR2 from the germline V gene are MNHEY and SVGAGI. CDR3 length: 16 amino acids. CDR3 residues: CASSPLLRINTGELFF. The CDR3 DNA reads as TGTGCCAGCAGCCCACTCTTGAGGATTAACACCGGGGAGCTGTTTTTT.

CDR3 region: CASSLGGAGYEQYV. The CDR3 region has the DNA TGTGCCAGCTCCCTCGGGGGGGCCGGGTACGAGCAGTACGTC. This rearrangement joins TRBV18 to TRBJ2-7, with 8 bases lining up with TRBD2. Per the germline V gene, CDR1 is KGHSH and CDR2 is LQKENI. Unmatched junction bases numbered 8, after V lost 6 bases and J lost 4 bases. The CDR3 is made up of 14 amino acids.

CDR3 nucleotide sequence: TGTGCCAGCACCGCCGGACTAGCGGGGCTCTACGAGCAGTACTTC. Translation: CASTAGLAGLYEQYF. The J gene is TRBJ2-7, the V gene TRBV7-9; TRBD2 aligns across 12 bases. In germline, CDR1 is SEHNR, CDR2 FQNEAQ (reference sequence). Trimming removed 7 bases from V and 3 bases from J; junction bases left unmatched: 7. This CDR3 spans 15 amino acids.

The CDR3 spells CASSPGRALHTQYF. The DNA of the CDR3 is TGTGCCAGCTCACCTGGCAGGGCGCTACATACGCAGTATTTT. This chain links TRBV18 with TRBJ2-3, with TRBD1 as a possible D gene (5 bases). Looked up from germline, CDR1 is KGHSH and CDR2 is LQKENI. Trimming cost V 3 bases and J 7 bases, with 14 bases left between them. CDR3 length equals 14 residues.

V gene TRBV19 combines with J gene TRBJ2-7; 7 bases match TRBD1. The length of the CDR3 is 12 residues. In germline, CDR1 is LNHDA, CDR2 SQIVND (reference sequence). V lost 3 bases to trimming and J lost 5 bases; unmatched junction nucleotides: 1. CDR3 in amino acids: CASSIQGDEQYF. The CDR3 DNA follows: TGTGCCAGTAGTATCCAGGGGGACGAGCAGTACTTC.

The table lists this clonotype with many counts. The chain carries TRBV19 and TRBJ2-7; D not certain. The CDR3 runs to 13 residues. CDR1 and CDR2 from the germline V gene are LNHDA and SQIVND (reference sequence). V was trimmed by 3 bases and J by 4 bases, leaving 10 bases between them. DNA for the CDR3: TGTGCCAGTAGTATTGTTCCAGGATACGAGCAGTACGTC. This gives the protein CASSIVPGYEQYV.

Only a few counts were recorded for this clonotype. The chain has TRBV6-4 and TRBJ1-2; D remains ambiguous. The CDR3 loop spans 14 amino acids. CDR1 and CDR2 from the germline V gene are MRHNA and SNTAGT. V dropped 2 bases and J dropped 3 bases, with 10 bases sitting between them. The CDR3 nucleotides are TGTGCCAGCAGTGACCATCCGGACTACTATGGCTACACCTTC. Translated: CASSDHPDYYGYTF.